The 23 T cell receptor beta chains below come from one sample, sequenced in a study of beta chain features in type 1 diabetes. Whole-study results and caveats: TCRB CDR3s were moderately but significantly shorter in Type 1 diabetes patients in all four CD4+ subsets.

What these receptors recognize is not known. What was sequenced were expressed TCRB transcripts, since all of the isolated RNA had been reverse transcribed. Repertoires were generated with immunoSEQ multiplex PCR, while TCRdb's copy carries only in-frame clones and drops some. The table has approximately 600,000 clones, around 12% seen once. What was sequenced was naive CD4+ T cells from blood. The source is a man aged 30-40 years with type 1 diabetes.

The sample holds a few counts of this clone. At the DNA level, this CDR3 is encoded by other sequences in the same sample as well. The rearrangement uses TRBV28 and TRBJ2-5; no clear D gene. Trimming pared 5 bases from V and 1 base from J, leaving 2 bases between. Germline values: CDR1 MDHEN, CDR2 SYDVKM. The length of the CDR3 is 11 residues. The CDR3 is CASSLQETQYF. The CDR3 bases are TGTGCCAGCAGTCTCCAAGAGACCCAGTACTTC.

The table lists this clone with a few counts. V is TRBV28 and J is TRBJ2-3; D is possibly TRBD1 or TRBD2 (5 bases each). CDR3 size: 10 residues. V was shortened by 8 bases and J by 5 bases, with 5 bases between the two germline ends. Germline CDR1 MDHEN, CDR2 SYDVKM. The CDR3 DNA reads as TGTGCCAGCGGGGGAGATACGCAGTATTTT. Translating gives CASGGDTQYF. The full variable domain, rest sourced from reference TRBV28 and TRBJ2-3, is DVKVTQSSRYLVKRTGEKVFLECVQDMDHENMFWYRQDPGLGLRLIYFSYDVKMKEKGDIPEGYSVSREKKERFSLILESASTNQTSMYLCASGGDTQYFGPGTRLTVL.

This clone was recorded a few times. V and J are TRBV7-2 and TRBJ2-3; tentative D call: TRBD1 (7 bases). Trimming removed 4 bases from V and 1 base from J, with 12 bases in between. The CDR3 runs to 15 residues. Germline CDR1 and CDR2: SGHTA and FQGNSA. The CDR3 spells CASSYQGGGTDTQYF. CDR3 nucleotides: TGTGCCAGCAGCTATCAGGGGGGTGGCACAGATACGCAGTATTTT.

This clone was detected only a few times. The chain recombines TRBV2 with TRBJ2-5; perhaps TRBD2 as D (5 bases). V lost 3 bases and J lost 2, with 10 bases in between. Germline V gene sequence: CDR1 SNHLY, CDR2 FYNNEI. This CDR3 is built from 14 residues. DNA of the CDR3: TGTGCCAGCAGTGACCAGCGGATACAAGAGACCCAGTACTTC. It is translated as CASSDQRIQETQYF.

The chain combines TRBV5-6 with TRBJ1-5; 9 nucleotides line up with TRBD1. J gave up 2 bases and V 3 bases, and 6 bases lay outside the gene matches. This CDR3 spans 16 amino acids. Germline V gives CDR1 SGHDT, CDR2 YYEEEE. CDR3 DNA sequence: TGTGCCAGCAGCTACGGGGGACAGGGAGGCAATCAGCCCCAGCATTTT. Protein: CASSYGGQGGNQPQHF.

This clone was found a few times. The CDR3 nucleotides are TGTGCCAGCAGCTTAGAGACAGGGCTGACCTACGAGCAGTACTTC. It encodes CASSLETGLTYEQYF. This chain joins TRBV7-9 and TRBJ2-7; TRBD1 matches at 7 bases. V shed 1 base and J 2 bases; nucleotides not matched to a gene: 5. The CDR3 length is 15 residues. In germline, CDR1 is SEHNR, CDR2 FQNEAQ (reference sequence).

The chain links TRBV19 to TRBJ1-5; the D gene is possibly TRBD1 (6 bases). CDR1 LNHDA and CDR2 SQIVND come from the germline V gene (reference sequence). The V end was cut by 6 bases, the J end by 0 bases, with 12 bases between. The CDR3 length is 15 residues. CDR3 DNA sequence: TGTGCCAGTAGGCTGGGACAAAATAGCAATCAGCCCCAGCATTTT. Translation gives CASRLGQNSNQPQHF.

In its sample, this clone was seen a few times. The CDR3 DNA follows: TGTGCCAGCAGTGCTGGTTCGGGAAACACCATATATTTT. The encoded protein is CASSAGSGNTIYF. This chain connects TRBV25-1 to TRBJ1-3; no definite D call. The CDR3 contains 13 residues. Trimming cost V 4 bases and J 4 bases, with 8 bases left between them. Germline lookup yields CDR1 MGHDK and CDR2 SYGVNS.

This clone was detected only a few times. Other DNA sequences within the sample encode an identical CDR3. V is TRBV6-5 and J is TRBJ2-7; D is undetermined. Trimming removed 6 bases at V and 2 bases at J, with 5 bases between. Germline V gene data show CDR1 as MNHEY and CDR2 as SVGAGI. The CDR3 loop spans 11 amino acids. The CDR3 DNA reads TGTGCCAGCAGGGACCCCTACGAGCAGTACTTC. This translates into CASRDPYEQYF.

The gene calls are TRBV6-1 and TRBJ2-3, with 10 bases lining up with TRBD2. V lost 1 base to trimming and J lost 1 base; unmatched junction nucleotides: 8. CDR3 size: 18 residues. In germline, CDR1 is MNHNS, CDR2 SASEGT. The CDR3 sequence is CASSEVARLAGGTDTQYF. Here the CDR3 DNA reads TGTGCCAGCAGTGAAGTGGCGCGGCTAGCGGGGGGCACAGATACGCAGTATTTT.

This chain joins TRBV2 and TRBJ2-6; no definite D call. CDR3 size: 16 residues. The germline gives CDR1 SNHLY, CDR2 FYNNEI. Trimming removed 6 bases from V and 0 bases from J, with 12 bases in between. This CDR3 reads CASREVPPSGANVLTF. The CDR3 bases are TGTGCCAGCAGAGAGGTCCCTCCCTCTGGGGCCAACGTCCTGACTTTC.

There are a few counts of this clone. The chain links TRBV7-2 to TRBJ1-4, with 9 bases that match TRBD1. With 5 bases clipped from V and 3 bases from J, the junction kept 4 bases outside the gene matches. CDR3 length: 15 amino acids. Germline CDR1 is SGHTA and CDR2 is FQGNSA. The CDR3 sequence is CASSANRGPNEKLFF. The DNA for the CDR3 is TGTGCCAGCAGCGCAAACAGGGGGCCTAATGAAAAACTGTTTTTT.

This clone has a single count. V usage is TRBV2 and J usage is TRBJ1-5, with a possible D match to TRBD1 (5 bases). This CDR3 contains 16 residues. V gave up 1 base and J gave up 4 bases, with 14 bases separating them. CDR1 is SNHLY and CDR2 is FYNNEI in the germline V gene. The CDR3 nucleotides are TGTGCCAGCAGTGAAGTCGGAGGGGTTGGAAATCAGCCCCAGCATTTT. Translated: CASSEVGGVGNQPQHF.

This chain's CDR3 is CASSPGQFTKETQYF. The CDR3 region has the DNA TGCGCCAGCAGCCCGGGACAGTTCACCAAAGAGACCCAGTACTTC. The chain joins TRBV5-1 to TRBJ2-5; the match to TRBD1 covers 7 bases. The germline gives CDR1 SGHRS, CDR2 YFSETQ. Trimming removed 4 bases from V and 3 bases from J; junction bases left unmatched: 9. CDR3 length: 15 residues. The entire variable domain, with the rest obtained from reference TRBV5-1 and TRBJ2-5, is as follows: KAGVTQTPRYLIKTRGQQVTLSCSPISGHRSVSWYQQTPGQGLQFLFEYFSETQRNKGNFPGRFSGRQFSNSRSEMNVSTLELGDSALYLCASSPGQFTKETQYFGPGTRLLVL.

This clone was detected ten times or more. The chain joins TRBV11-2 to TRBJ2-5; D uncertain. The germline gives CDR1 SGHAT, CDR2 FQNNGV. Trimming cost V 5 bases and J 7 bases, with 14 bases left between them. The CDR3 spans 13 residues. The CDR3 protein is CASSPDSTRTQYF. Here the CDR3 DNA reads TGTGCCAGCAGCCCCGACTCAACGAGGACCCAGTACTTC.

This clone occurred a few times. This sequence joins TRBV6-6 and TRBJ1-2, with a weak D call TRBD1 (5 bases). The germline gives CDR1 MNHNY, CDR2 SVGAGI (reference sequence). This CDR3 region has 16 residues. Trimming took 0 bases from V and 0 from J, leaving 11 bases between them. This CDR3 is CASSYSVRRANYGYTF. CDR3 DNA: TGTGCCAGCAGTTACTCCGTTCGCAGGGCTAACTATGGCTACACCTTC.

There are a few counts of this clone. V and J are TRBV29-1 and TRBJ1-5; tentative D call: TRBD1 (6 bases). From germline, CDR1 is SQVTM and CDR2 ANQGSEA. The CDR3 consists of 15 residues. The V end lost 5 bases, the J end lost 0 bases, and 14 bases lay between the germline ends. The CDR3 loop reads CSVSGGAGSNQPQHF. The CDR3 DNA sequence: TGCAGCGTTAGTGGGGGCGCGGGTAGCAATCAGCCCCAGCATTTT.

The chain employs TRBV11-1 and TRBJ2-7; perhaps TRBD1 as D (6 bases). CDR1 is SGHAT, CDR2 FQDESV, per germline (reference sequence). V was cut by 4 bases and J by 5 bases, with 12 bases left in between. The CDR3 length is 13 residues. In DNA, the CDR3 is TGTGCCAGCAGCTATACAGGGAACGACGAGCAGTACTTC. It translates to CASSYTGNDEQYF.

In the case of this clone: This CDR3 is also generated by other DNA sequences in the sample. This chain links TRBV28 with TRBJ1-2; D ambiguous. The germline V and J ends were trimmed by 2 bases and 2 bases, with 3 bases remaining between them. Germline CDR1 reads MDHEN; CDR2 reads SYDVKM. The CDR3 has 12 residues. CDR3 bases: TGTGCCAGCAGTTTAACCAACTATGGCTACACCTTC. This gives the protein CASSLTNYGYTF.

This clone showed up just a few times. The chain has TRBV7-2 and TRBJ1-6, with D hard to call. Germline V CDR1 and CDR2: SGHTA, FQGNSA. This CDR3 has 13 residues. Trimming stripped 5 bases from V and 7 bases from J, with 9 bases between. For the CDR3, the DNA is TGTGCCAGCAGCCTTCCCACCAATTCACCCCTCCACTTT. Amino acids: CASSLPTNSPLHF. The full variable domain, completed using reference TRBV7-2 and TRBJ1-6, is GAGVSQSPSNKVTEKGKDVELRCDPISGHTALYWYRQSLGQGLEFLIYFQGNSAPDKSGLPSDRFSAERTGGSVSTLTIQRTQQEDSAVYLCASSLPTNSPLHFGNGTRLTVT.

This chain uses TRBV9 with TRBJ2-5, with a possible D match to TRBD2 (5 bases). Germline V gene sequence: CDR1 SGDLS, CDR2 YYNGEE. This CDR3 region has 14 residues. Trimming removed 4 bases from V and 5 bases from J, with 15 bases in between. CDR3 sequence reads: CASSPNPGRETQYF. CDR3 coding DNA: TGTGCCAGCAGCCCTAATCCGGGAAGGGAGACCCAGTACTTC.

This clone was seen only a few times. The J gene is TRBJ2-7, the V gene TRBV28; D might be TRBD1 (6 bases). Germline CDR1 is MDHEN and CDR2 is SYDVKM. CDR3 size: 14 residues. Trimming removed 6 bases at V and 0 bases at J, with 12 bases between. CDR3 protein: CASSNTGPSYEQYF. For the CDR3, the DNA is TGTGCCAGCAGCAATACAGGGCCCTCCTACGAGCAGTACTTC.

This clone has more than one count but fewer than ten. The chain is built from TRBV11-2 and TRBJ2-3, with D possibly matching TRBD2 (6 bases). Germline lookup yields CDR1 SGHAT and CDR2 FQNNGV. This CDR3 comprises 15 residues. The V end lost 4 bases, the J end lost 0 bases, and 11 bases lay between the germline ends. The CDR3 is CASSSGLPSTDTQYF. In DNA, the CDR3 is TGTGCCAGCAGCTCAGGACTACCGAGCACAGATACGCAGTATTTT.